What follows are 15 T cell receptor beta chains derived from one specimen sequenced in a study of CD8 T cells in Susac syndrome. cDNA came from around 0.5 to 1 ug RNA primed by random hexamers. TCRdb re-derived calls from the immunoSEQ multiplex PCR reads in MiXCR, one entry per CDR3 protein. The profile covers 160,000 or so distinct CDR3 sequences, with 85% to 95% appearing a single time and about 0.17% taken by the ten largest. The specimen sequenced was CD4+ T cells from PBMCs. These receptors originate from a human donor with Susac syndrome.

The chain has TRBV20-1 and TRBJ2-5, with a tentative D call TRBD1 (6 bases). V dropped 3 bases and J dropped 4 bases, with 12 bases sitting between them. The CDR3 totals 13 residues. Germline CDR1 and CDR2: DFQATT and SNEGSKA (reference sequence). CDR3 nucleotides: TGCAGTGCTAGGCCAGGACAGAGAGAGACCCAGTACTTC. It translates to CSARPGQRETQYF.

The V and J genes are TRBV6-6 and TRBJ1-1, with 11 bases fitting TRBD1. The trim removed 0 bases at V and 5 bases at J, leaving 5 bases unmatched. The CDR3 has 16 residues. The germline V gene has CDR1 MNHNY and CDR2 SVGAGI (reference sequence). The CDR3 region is CASSYSPGTGGTEAFF. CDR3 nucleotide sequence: TGTGCCAGCAGTTACTCACCCGGGACAGGGGGTACTGAAGCTTTCTTT.

The CDR3 reads CASSPGLAGQETQYF. The CDR3 DNA is TGTGCCAGCTCACCAGGACTAGCGGGGCAAGAGACCCAGTACTTC. V usage is TRBV18 and J usage is TRBJ2-5; 12 bases match TRBD2. The germline V gene has CDR1 KGHSH and CDR2 LQKENI. J gave up 2 bases and V 2 bases, and 0 bases lay outside the gene matches. The CDR3 runs to 15 residues.

CDR3 protein: CASSQDINGRPWVLTF. Here the CDR3 DNA reads TGCGCCAGCAGCCAAGATATCAACGGCAGGCCCTGGGTCCTGACTTTC. This chain joins TRBV4-1 and TRBJ2-6, with D unclear. CDR1 MGHRA and CDR2 YSYEKL come from the germline V gene. V was cut by 0 bases and J by 13 bases, with 19 bases left in between. The CDR3 loop spans 16 amino acids.

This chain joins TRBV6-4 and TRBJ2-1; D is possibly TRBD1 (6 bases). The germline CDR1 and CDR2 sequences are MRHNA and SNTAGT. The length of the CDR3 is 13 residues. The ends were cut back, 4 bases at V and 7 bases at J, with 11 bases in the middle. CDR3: CASSVRRGNEQFF. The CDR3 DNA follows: TGTGCCAGCAGTGTCAGAAGGGGGAATGAGCAGTTCTTC.

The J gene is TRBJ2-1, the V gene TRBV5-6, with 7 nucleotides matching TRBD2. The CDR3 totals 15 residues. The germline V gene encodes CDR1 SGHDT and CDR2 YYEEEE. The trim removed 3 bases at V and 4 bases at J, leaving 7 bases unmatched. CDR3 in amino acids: CASSWWARGYNEQFF. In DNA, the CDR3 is TGTGCCAGCAGCTGGTGGGCGCGGGGGTACAATGAGCAGTTCTTC.

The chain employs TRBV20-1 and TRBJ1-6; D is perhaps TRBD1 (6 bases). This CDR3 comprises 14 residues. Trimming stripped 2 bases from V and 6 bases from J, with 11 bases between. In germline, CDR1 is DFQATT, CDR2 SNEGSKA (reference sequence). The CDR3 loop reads CSARSGDGNSPLHF. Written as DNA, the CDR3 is TGCAGTGCTAGATCAGGGGATGGTAATTCACCCCTCCACTTT.

The CDR3 region is CASSVSGNGYTF. The CDR3 DNA sequence: TGTGCCAGCAGTGTATCAGGGAATGGCTACACCTTC. The chain joins TRBV6-4 to TRBJ1-2, with TRBD1 as a possible D gene (5 bases). The CDR3 is 12 amino acids. V was trimmed by 4 bases and J by 6 bases, leaving 9 bases between them. Germline CDR1 MRHNA, CDR2 SNTAGT.

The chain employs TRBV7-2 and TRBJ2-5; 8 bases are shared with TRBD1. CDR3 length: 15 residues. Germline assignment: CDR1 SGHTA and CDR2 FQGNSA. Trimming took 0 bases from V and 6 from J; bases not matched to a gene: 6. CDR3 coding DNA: TGTGCCAGCAGCTTAGCGGGGACAGGCTTGAAGACCCAGTACTTC. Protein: CASSLAGTGLKTQYF.

CDR3 protein: CATSGQGNTGELFF. In DNA, the CDR3 is TGTGCCACCAGCGGACAGGGGAACACCGGGGAGCTGTTTTTT. The chain carries TRBV24-1 and TRBJ2-2; 8 bases align to TRBD1. The CDR3 contains 14 residues. The ends lost 7 bases at V and 1 base at J; junction bases unmatched: 1. Germline V gene data show CDR1 as KGHDR and CDR2 as SFDVKD.

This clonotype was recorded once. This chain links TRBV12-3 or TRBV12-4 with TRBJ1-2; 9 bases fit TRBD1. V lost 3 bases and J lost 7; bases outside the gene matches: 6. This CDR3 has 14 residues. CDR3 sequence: CASSLIQGAGGYTF. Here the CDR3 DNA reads TGTGCCAGCAGTTTGATACAGGGGGCTGGTGGCTACACCTTC.

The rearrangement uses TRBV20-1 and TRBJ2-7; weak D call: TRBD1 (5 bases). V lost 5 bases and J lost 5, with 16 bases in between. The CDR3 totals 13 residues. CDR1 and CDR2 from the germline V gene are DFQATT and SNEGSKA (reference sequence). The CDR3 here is CSALDSLLDEQYF. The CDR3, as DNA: TGCAGTGCTCTCGACAGTCTCCTCGACGAGCAGTACTTC.

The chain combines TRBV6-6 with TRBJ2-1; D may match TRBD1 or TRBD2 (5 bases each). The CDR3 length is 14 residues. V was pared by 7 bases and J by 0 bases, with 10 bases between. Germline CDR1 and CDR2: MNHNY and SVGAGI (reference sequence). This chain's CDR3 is CASKSGSSYNEQFF. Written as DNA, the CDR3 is TGTGCCAGCAAATCAGGGAGCTCCTACAATGAGCAGTTCTTC.

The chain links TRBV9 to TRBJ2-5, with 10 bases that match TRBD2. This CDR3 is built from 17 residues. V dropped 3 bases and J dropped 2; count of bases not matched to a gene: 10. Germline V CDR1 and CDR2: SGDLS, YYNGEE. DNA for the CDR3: TGTGCCAGCAGCGCCGCTCTCAAAGCGGGGGGGCAAGAGACCCAGTACTTC. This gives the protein CASSAALKAGGQETQYF.

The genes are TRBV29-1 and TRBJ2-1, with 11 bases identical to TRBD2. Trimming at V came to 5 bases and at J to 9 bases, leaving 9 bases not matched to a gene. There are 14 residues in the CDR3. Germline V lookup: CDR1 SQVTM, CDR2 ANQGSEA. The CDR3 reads CSVSPSGGPAEQFF. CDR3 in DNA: TGCAGCGTTTCACCTAGCGGGGGGCCGGCTGAGCAGTTCTTC.